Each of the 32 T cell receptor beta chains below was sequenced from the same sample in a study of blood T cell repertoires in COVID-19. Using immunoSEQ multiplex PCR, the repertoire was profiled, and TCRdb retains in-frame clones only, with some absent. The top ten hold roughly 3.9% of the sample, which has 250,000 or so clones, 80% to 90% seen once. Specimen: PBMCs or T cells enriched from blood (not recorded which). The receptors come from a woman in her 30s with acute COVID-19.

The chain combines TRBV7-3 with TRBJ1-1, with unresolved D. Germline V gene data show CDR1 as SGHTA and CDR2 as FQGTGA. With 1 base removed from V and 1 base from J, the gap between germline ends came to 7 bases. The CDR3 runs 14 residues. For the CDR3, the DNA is TGTGCCAGCAGCTTAAGGCCCCAGAACACTGAAGCTTTCTTT. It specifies CASSLRPQNTEAFF.

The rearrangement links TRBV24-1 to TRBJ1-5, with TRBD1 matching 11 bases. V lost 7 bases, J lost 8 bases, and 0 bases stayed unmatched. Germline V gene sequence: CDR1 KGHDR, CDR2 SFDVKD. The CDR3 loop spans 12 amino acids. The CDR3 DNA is TGTGCCACCAGGGGACAGGGGGAGCCCCAGCATTTT. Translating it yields CATRGQGEPQHF.

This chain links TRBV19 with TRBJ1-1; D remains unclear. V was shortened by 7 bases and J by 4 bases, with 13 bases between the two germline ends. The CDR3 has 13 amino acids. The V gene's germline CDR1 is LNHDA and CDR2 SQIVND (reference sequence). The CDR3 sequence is CASTLSSGTEAFF. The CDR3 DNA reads TGTGCCAGTACCCTATCGTCGGGCACTGAAGCTTTCTTT.

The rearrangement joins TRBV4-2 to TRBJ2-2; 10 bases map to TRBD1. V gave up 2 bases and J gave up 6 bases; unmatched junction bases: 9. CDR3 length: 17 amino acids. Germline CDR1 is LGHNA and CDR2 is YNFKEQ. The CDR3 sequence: CASSQTVDRGRAGELFF. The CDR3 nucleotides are TGTGCCAGCAGCCAAACCGTCGACAGGGGGCGAGCCGGGGAGCTGTTTTTT.

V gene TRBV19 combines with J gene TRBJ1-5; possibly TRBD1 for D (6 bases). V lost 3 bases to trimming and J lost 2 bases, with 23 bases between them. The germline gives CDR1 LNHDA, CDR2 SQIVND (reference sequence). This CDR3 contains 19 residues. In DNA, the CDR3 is TGTGCCAGTAGTATCCGATCGGGACACCAATCGGGTGGCAATCAGCCCCAGCATTTT. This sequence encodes CASSIRSGHQSGGNQPQHF.

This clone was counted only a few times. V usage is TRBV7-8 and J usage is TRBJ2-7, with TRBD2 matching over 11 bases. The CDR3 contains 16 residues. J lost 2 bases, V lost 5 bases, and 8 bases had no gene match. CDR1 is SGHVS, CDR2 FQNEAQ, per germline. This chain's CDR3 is CASSAGTSGTTYEQYF. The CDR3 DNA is TGTGCCAGCAGCGCCGGGACTAGCGGAACCACCTACGAGCAGTACTTC. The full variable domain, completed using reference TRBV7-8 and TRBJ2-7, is GAGVSQSPRYKVAKRGQDVALRCDPISGHVSLFWYQQALGQGPEFLTYFQNEAQLDKSGLPSDRFFAERPEGSVSTLKIQRTQQEDSAVYLCASSAGTSGTTYEQYFGPGTRLTVT.

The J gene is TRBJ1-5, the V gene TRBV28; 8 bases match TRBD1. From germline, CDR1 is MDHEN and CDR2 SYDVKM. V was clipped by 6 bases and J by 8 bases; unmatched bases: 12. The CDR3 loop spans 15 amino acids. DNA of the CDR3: TGTGCCAGCAGCCTGCCTACAGGGGGTCTAGAGCCCCAGCATTTT. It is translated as CASSLPTGGLEPQHF.

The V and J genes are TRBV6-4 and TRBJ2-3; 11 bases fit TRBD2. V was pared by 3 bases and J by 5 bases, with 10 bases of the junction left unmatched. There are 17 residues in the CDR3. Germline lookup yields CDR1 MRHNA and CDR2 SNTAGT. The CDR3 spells CASSESFLAGGLDTQYF. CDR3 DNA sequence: TGTGCCAGCAGTGAGAGCTTCCTAGCGGGAGGATTAGATACGCAGTATTTT.

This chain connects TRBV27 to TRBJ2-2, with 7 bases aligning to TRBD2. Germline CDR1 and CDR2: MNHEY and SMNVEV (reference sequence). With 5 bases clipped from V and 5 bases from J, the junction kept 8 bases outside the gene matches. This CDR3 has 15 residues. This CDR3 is CASSLLRGVTGELFF. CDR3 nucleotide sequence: TGTGCCAGCAGTCTCCTTCGGGGGGTAACCGGGGAGCTGTTTTTT.

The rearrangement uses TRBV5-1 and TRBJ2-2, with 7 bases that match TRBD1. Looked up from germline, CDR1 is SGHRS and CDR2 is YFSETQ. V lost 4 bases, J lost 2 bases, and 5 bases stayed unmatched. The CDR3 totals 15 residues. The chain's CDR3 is CASSLGTDNTGELFF. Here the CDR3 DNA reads TGCGCCAGCAGCCTCGGGACAGATAACACCGGGGAGCTGTTTTTT.

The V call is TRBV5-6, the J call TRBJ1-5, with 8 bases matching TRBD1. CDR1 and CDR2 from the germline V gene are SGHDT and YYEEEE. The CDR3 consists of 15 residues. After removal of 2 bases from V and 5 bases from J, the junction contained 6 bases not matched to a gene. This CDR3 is CASSLGTGAHQPQHF. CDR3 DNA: TGTGCCAGCAGCTTAGGGACAGGTGCGCATCAGCCCCAGCATTTT.

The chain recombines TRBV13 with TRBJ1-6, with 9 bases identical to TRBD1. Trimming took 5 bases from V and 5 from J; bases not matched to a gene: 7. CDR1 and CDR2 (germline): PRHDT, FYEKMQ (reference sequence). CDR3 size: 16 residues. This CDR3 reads CASSARGTGNNSPLHF. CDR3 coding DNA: TGTGCCAGCAGCGCCCGAGGGACAGGGAATAATTCACCCCTCCACTTT.

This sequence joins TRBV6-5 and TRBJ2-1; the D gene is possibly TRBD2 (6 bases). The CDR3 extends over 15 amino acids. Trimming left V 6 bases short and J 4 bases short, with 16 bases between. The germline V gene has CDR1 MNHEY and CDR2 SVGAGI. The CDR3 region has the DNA TGTGCCAGCAGGCCGGGACTCTCGTCGTACAATGAGCAGTTCTTC. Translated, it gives CASRPGLSSYNEQFF.

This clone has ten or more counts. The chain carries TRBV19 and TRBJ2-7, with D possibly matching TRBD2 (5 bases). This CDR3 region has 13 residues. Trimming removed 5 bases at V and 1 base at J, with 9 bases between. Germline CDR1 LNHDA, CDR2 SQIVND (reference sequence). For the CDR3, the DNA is TGTGCCAGTAGTTGGACTGGGTCCTACGAGCAGTACTTC. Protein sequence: CASSWTGSYEQYF. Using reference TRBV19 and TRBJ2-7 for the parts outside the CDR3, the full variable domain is DGGITQSPKYLFRKEGQNVTLSCEQNLNHDAMYWYRQDPGQGLRLIYYSQIVNDFQKGDIAEGYSVSREKKESFPLTVTSAQKNPTAFYLCASSWTGSYEQYFGPGTRLTVT.

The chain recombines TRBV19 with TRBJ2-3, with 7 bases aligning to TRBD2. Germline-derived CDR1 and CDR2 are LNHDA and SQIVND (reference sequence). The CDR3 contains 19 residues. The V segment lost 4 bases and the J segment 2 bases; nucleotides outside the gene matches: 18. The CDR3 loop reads CASSSPTVRTGGFTDTQYF. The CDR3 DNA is TGTGCCAGTAGTAGCCCCACGGTTAGGACGGGAGGATTCACAGATACGCAGTATTTT.

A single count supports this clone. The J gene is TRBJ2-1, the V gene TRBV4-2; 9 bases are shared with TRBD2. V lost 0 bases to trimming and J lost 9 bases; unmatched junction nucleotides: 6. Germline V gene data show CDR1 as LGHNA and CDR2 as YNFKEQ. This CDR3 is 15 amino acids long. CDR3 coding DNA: TGTGCCAGCAGCCAAGATGTGGGACTAGCCAGTGAGCAGTTCTTC. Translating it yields CASSQDVGLASEQFF.

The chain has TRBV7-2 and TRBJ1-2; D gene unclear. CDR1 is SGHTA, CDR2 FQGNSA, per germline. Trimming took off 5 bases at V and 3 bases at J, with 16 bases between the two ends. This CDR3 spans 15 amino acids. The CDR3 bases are TGTGCCAGCAGCCCGGTGCGGGGAGTGGACTATGGCTACACCTTC. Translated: CASSPVRGVDYGYTF.

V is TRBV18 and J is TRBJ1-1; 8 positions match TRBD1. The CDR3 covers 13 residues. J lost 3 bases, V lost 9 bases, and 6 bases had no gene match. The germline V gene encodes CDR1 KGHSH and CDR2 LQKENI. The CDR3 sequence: CASGQGADTEAFF. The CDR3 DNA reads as TGTGCCAGTGGTCAGGGGGCCGACACTGAAGCTTTCTTT.

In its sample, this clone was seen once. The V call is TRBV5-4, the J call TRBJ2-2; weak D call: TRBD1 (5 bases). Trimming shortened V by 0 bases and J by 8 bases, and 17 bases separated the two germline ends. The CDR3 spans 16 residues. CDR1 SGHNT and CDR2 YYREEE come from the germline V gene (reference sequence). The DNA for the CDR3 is TGTGCCAGCAGCTTGGCCCTAACCCAGGGTTCTGGGGAGCTGTTTTTT. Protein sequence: CASSLALTQGSGELFF.

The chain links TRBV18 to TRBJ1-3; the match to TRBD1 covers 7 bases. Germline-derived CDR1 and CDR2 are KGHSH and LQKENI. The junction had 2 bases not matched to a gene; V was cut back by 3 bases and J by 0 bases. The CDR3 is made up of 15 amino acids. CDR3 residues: CASSPTGASGNTIYF. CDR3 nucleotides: TGTGCCAGCTCACCCACAGGGGCCTCTGGAAACACCATATATTTT.

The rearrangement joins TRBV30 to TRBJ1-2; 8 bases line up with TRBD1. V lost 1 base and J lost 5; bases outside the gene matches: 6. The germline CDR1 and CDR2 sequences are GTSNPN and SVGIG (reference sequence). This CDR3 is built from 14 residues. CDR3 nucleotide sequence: TGTGCCTGGAGTGGACAGGGGCTTACTTATGGCTACACCTTC. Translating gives CAWSGQGLTYGYTF.

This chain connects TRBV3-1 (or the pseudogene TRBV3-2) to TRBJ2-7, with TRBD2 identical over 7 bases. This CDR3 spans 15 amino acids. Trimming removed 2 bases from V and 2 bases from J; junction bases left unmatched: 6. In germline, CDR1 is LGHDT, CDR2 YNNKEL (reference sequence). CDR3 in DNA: TGTGCCAGCAGCCAACAAGTAGCGGGTCCCTACGAGCAGTACTTC. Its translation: CASSQQVAGPYEQYF.

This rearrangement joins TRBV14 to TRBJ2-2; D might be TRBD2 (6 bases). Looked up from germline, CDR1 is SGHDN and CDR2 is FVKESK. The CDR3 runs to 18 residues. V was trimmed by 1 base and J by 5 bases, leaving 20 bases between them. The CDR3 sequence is CASSQGPRGGRGTGELFF. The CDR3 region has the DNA TGTGCCAGCAGCCAAGGCCCACGTGGGGGGAGAGGGACCGGGGAGCTGTTTTTT.

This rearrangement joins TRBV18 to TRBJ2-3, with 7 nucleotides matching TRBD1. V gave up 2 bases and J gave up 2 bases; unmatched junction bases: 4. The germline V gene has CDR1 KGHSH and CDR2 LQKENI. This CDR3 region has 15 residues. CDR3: CASSPEGGPTDTQYF. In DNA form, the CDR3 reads TGTGCCAGCTCACCAGAAGGGGGCCCCACAGATACGCAGTATTTT.

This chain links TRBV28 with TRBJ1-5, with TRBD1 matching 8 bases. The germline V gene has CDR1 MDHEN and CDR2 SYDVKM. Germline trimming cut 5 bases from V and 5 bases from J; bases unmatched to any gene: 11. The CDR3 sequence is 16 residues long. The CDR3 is CASSMIQGAWDQPQHF. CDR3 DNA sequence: TGTGCCAGCAGTATGATTCAGGGGGCCTGGGATCAGCCCCAGCATTTT.

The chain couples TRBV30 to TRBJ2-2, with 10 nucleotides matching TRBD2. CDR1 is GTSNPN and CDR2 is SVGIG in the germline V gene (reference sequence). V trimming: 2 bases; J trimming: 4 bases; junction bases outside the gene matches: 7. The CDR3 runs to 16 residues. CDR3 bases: TGTGCCTGGAGTACTAGCGGGAAAGGCATCACCGGGGAGCTGTTTTTT. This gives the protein CAWSTSGKGITGELFF.

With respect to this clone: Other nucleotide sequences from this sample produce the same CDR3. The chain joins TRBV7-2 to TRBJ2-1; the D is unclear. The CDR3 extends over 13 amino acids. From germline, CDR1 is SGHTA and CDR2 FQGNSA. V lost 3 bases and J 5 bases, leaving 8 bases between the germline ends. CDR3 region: CASSFNRDNEQFF. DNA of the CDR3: TGTGCCAGCAGCTTTAATCGAGACAATGAGCAGTTCTTC.

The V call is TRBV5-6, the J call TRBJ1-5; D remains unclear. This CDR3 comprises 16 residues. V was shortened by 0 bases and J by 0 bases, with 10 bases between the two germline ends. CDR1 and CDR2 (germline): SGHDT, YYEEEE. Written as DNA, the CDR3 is TGTGCCAGCAGCTTGGGCCCGTCTAATAGCAATCAGCCCCAGCATTTT. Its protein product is CASSLGPSNSNQPQHF.

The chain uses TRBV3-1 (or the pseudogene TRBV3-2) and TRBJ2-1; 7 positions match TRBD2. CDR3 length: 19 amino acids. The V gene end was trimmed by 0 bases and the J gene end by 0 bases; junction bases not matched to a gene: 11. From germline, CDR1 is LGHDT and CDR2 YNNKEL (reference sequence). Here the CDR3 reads CASSQEPQTWTSSYNEQFF. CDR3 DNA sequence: TGTGCCAGCAGCCAAGAGCCCCAGACCTGGACTAGCTCCTACAATGAGCAGTTCTTC.

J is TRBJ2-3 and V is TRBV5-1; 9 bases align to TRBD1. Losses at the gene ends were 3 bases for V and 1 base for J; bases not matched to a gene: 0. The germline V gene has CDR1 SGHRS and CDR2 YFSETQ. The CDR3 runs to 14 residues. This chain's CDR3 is CASSWDRGTDTQYF. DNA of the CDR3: TGCGCCAGCAGCTGGGACAGGGGCACAGATACGCAGTATTTT. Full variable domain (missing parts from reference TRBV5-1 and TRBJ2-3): KAGVTQTPRYLIKTRGQQVTLSCSPISGHRSVSWYQQTPGQGLQFLFEYFSETQRNKGNFPGRFSGRQFSNSRSEMNVSTLELGDSALYLCASSWDRGTDTQYFGPGTRLTVL.

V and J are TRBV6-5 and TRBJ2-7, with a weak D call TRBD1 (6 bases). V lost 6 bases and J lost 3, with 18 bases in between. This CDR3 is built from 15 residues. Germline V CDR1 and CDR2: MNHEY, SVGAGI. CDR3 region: CASSRELEGGYEQYF. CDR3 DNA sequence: TGTGCCAGCAGCCGGGAATTGGAAGGGGGCTACGAGCAGTACTTC.

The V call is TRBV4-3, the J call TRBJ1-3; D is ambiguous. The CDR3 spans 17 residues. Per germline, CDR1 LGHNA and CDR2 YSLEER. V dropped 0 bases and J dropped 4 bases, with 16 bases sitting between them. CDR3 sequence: CASSQESLGFSGNTIYF. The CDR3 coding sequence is TGCGCCAGCAGCCAAGAGAGTCTCGGGTTTTCCGGAAACACCATATATTTT.